This T cell receptor beta chain was documented in a study of blood T cell repertoires in COVID-19. At the level of the study: Collection of acute and convalescent COVID-19 samples took place in the United States, Italy and Spain. From T cells, B-cell-depleted T cells, or PBMCs came the material, which was cDNA or gDNA.

Methods used by the authors: The authors estimated nucleated cell counts from reference gene primer amplification. Produced via immunoSEQ multiplex PCR; TCRdb's table is partial and in-frame only. For V, J and clone size, that table is used; D and trimming come from the DNA. The sample lists about 100,000 clones, approximately 81% occurring once. CDR3 length equals 15 residues. Germline V gene lookup returns CDR1 LGHDT and CDR2 YNNKEL (reference sequence). The J segment lost 4 bases and the V segment lost 4 bases, leaving 4 bases of the junction unmatched. The origin of this receptor is a human donor in a cohort sampled during active COVID-19. The source material was peripheral blood. V usage is TRBV3-1 (or the pseudogene TRBV3-2) and J usage is TRBJ2-6; 7 bases line up with TRBD1. The CDR3 nucleotides read TGTGCCAGCAGCCCTACAGGGGCCGGGGCCAACGTCCTGACTTTC. It is translated as CASSPTGAGANVLTF.